This T cell receptor (beta chain) originates from a study of T cell repertoires in cytomegalovirus infection. In the study overall: Public TCR beta signatures were indicative of both CMV infection and a matching HLA type.

Each CDR3 protein gets one entry after TCRdb re-called the reads with MiXCR. The table has fewer than 350,000 distinct CDR3 sequences, around 9.5% seen once; the top ten hold around 4.5%. Germline V lookup: CDR1 LNHDA, CDR2 SQIVND (reference sequence). Trimming pared 7 bases from V and 5 bases from J, leaving 19 bases between. The CDR3 runs 15 residues. Sequencing was carried out using PBMCs. The chain carries TRBV19 and TRBJ2-3; D remains unclear. This TCR came from a human donor in good health (CMV status not recorded). Some clones in this sample may be carry-over from other donors' samples. CDR3 bases: TGTGCCAGTAAATCACCGCGCAGCGTCCTAGATACGCAGTATTTT. As protein: CASKSPRSVLDTQYF.